This TCR beta chain stems from a study of T-cell reconstitution after alpha-beta-depleted transplantation in children. This clonotype was detected many times. A library of TCRbeta sequences, prepared with unique molecular identifiers, was generated. In TCRdb, the PCR reads were re-called with MiXCR into one record per CDR3 protein. The sample includes about 48,000 distinct CDR3 sequences, 5.8% of them seen just once. This CDR3 region has 16 residues. The V gene end was trimmed by 3 bases and the J gene end by 8 bases; junction bases not matched to a gene: 9. From germline, CDR1 is MNHNY and CDR2 SVGAGI (reference sequence).

The receptor's source is a female patient aged 2-9 years who had a stem cell transplant for aplastic anemia, so the T cells may come from the graft donor. The gene calls are TRBV6-6 and TRBJ2-7, with 14 bases matching TRBD2. The sequencing used PBMCs, mostly from graft donor cells, collected 60 days after TCRalphabeta/CD19-depleted stem cell transplant. CDR3 protein: CASSYYAGTSGGQQYF. The CDR3 nucleotides read TGTGCCAGCAGTTATTATGCCGGGACTAGCGGGGGACAGCAGTACTTC.